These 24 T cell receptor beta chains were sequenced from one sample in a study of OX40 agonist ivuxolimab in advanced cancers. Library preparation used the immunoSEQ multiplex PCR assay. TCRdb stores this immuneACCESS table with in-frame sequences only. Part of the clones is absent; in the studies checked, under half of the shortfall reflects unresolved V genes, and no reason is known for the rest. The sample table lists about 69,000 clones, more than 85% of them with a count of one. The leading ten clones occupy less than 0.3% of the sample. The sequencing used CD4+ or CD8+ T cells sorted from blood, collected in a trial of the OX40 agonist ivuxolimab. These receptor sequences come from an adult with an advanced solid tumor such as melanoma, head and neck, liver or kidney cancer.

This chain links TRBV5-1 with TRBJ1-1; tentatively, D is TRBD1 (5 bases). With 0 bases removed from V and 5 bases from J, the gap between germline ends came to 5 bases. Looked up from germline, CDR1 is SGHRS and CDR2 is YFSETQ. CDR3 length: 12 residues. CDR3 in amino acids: CASSLGQTEAFF. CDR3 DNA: TGCGCCAGCAGCTTGGGACAGACTGAAGCTTTCTTT. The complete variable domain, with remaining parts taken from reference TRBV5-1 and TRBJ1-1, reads KAGVTQTPRYLIKTRGQQVTLSCSPISGHRSVSWYQQTPGQGLQFLFEYFSETQRNKGNFPGRFSGRQFSNSRSEMNVSTLELGDSALYLCASSLGQTEAFFGQGTRLTVV.

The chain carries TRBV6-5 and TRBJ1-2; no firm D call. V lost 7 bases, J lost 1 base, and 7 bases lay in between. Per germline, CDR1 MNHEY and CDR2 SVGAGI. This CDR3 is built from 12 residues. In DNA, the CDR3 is TGTGCCAGCACGGACGATAACTATGGCTACACCTTC. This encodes CASTDDNYGYTF.

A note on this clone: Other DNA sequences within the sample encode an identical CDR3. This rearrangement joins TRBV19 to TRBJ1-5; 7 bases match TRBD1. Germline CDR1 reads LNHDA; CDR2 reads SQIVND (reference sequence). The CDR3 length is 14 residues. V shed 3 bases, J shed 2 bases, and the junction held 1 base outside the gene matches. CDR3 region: CASSIGQGNQPQHF. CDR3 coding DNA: TGTGCCAGTAGTATCGGACAGGGCAATCAGCCCCAGCATTTT.

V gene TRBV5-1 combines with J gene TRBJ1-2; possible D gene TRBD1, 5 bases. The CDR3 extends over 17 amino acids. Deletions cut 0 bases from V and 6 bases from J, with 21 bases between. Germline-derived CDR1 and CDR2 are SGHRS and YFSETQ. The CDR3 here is CASSLESLAGSGDGYTF. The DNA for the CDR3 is TGCGCCAGCAGCTTGGAAAGTTTGGCAGGGTCGGGAGATGGCTACACCTTC.

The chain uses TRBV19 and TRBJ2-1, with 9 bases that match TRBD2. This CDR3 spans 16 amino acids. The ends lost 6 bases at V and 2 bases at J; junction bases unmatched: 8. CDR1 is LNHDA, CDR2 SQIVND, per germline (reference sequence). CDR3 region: CASRGTGTSPYNEQFF. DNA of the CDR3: TGTGCCAGTAGGGGAACCGGGACTAGCCCCTACAATGAGCAGTTCTTC.

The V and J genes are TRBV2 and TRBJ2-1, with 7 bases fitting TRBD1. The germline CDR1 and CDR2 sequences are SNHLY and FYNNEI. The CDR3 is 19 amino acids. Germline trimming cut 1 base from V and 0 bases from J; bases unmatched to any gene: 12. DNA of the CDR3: TGTGCCAGCAGTGAAGGGCAGGGGGTCAAGCCGAGCTCCTACAATGAGCAGTTCTTC. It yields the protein CASSEGQGVKPSSYNEQFF.

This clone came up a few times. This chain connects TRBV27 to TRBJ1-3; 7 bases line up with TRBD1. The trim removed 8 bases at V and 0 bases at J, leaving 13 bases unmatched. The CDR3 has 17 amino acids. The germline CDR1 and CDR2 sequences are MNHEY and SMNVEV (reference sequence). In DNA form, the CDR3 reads TGTGCCAGCGGGGACCGGGACAGCGGACTCTCTGGAAACACCATATATTTT. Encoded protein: CASGDRDSGLSGNTIYF.

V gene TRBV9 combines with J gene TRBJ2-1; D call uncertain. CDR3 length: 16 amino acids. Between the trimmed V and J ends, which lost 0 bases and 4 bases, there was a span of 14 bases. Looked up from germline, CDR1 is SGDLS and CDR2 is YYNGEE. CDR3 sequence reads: CASSVGLLDLYNEQFF. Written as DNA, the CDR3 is TGTGCCAGCAGCGTAGGACTCTTGGACCTTTACAATGAGCAGTTCTTC.

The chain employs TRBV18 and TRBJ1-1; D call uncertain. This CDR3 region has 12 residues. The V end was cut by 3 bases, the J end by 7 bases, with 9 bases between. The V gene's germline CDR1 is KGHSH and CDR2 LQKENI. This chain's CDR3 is CASSPSGVEAFF. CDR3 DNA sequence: TGTGCCAGCTCACCGTCGGGTGTTGAAGCTTTCTTT.

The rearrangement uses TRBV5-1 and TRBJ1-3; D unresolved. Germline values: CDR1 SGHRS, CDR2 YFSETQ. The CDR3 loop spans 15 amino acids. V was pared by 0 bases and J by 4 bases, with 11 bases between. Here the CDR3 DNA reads TGCGCCAGCAGCTTGGGGGATTCTCCGGGAAACACCATATATTTT. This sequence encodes CASSLGDSPGNTIYF.

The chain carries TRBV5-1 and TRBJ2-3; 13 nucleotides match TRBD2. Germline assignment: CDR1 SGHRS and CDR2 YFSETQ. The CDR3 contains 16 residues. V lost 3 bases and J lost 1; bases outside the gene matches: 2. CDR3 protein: CASSSGTSGGTDTQYF. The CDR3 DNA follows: TGCGCCAGCAGCTCGGGGACTAGCGGGGGCACAGATACGCAGTATTTT.

The CDR3 DNA reads TGTGCCACCCTCCGCTCGACCGGGGAGCTGTTTTTT. Translating it yields CATLRSTGELFF. V usage is TRBV28 and J usage is TRBJ2-2; no definite D call. Between the trimmed V and J ends, which lost 10 bases and 5 bases, there was a span of 11 bases. From germline, CDR1 is MDHEN and CDR2 SYDVKM. This CDR3 comprises 12 residues.

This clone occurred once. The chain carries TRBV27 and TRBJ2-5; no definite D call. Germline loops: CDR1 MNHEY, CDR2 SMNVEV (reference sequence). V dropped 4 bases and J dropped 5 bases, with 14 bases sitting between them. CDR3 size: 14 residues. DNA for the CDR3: TGTGCCAGCAGTTCCTTGAGGTTGCTGGAGACCCAGTACTTC. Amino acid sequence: CASSSLRLLETQYF.

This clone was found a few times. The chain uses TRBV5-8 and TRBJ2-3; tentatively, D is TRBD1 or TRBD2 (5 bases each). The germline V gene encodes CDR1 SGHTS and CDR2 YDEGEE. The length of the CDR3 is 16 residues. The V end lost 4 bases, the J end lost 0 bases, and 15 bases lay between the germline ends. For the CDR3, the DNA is TGTGCCAGCAGCCACCAGGGACGGAAAAGCACAGATACGCAGTATTTT. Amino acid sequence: CASSHQGRKSTDTQYF.

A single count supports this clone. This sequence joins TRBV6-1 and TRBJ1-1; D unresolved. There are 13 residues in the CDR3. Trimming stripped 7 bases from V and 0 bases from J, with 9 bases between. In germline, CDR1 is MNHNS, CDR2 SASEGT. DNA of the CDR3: TGTGCCAGCAAGGAGAAGATGAACACTGAAGCTTTCTTT. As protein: CASKEKMNTEAFF.

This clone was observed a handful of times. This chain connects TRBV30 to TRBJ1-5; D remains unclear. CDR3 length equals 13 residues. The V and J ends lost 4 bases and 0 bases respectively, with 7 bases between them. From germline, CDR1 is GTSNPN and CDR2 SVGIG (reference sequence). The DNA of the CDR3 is TGTGCCTGGACCCTAGATAGCAATCAGCCCCAGCATTTT. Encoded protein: CAWTLDSNQPQHF.

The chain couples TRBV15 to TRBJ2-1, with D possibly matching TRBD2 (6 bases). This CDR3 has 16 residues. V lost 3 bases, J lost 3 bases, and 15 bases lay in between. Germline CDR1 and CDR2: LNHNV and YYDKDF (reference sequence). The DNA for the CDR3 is TGTGCCACCAGCAGTCGTCCTAGCGCGATCTACAATGAGCAGTTCTTC. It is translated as CATSSRPSAIYNEQFF.

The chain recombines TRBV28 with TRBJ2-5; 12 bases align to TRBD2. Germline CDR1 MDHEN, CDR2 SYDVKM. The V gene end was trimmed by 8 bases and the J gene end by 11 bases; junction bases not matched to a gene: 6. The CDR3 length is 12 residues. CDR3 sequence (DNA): TGTGCCAGCCGACTAGCGGGAGTTGAGCAGTACTTC. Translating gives CASRLAGVEQYF. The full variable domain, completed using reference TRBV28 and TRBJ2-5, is DVKVTQSSRYLVKRTGEKVFLECVQDMDHENMFWYRQDPGLGLRLIYFSYDVKMKEKGDIPEGYSVSREKKERFSLILESASTNQTSMYLCASRLAGVEQYFGPGTRLLVL.

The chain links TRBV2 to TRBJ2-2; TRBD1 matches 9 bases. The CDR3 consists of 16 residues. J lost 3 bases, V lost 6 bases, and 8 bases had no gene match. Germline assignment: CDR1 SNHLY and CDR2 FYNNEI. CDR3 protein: CASRDNRDRDTGELFF. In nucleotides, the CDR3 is TGTGCCAGCAGAGATAACCGGGACAGGGACACCGGGGAGCTGTTTTTT.

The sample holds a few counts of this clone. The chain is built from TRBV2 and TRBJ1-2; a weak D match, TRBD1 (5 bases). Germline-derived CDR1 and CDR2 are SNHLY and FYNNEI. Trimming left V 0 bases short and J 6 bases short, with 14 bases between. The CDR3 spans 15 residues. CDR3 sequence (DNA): TGTGCCAGCAGTGAAGCGCTTCAGGGCCGGGATGGCTACACCTTC. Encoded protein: CASSEALQGRDGYTF. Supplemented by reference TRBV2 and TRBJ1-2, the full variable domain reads EPEVTQTPSHQVTQMGQEVILRCVPISNHLYFYWYRQILGQKVEFLVSFYNNEISEKSEIFDDQFSVERPDGSNFTLKIRSTKLEDSAMYFCASSEALQGRDGYTFGSGTRLTVV.

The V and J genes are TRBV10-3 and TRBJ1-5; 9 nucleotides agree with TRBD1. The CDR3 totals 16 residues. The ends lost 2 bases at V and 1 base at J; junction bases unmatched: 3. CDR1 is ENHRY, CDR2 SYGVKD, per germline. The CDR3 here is CAISEDRGGSNQPQHF. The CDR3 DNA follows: TGTGCCATCAGTGAGGACAGGGGGGGAAGCAATCAGCCCCAGCATTTT.

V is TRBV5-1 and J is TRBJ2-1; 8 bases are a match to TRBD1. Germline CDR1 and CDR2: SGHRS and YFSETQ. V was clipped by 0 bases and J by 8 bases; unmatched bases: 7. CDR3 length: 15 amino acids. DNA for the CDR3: TGCGCCAGCAGCTTGGCCAGGACAGGGCTCGATGAGCAGTTCTTC. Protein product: CASSLARTGLDEQFF.

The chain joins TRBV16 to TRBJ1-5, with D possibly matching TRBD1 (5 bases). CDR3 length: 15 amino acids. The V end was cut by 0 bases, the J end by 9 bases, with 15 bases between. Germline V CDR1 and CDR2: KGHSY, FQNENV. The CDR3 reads CASSQSFGGASPQHF. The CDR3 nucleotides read TGTGCCAGCAGCCAATCGTTTGGGGGAGCCTCGCCCCAGCATTTT.

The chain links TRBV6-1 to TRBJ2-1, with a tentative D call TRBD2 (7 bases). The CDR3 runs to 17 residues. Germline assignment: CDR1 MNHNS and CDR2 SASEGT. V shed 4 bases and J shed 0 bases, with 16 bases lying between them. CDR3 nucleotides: TGTGCCAGCAGTGGGGGGGGGCAGGTTAGCTCCTACAATGAGCAGTTCTTC. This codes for CASSGGGQVSSYNEQFF.